This TCR beta chain is from a study of early T cells in non-severe SARS-CoV-2 infection. Looking at the study overall: Bulk RNA taken from unsorted whole blood was sequenced, leaving chains unpaired. Broader study findings: VDJdb matches were skewed toward anti-spike CD8 T cell responses.

Attachment of unique molecular identifiers was made to individual cDNA molecules. TCRdb redid the calling of the 5' RACE reads with MiXCR, one entry per CDR3 protein. The profile shows roughly 51,000 distinct CDR3 sequences, 6% to 7% of them singletons. The V and J ends lost 7 bases and 2 bases respectively, with 17 bases between them. Germline V gene sequence: CDR1 LGHNT, CDR2 FRNRAP. This CDR3 has 15 amino acids. This clonotype has only a few counts. Its target is unknown. The sequence was obtained from an adult who was a healthcare worker with PCR-confirmed SARS-CoV-2 infection or an uninfected control (not recorded which). The material sequenced was whole blood. This chain links TRBV12-5 with TRBJ2-5; weak D call: TRBD2 (5 bases). The CDR3 sequence is CASAQFGWRQETQYF. CDR3 coding DNA: TGTGCTAGTGCCCAATTCGGCTGGAGGCAAGAGACCCAGTACTTC.